The rows below give T cell receptor beta chains drawn from one sample of a study of blood T cell repertoires in COVID-19. The protocol was immunoSEQ multiplex PCR, while the TCRdb copy is restricted to in-frame clones and leaves out a portion. The sample has 53,000 or so clones, 76% seen once. Sequencing was carried out using peripheral blood. The receptor set was obtained from a man aged 45-60 years with active or convalescent COVID-19. The CDR3 runs from the conserved cysteine through the conserved F or W. A D gene is named only where the DNA matches it firmly. For some rows the clone size is stated as once, few or many, or as a class when expanded; others skip it.

d_gene	abundance	j_gene	v_gene	CDR3aa	CDR3nt
NA	NA	TRBJ2-7	TRBV6-1	CASSSNYEQYF	TGTGCCAGCAGTTCCAACTACGAGCAGTACTTC
TRBD1	NA	TRBJ2-3	TRBV7-3	CASRQGAGTDTQYF	TGTGCCAGCAGGCAGGGGGCAGGGACAGATACGCAGTATTTT
NA	NA	TRBJ2-6	TRBV18	CASSPSGTGANVLTF	TGTGCCAGCTCACCAAGCGGAACTGGGGCCAACGTCCTGACTTTC
TRBD1	once	TRBJ1-1	TRBV9	CASSEGQHTEAFF	TGTGCCAGCAGCGAGGGACAGCACACTGAAGCTTTCTTT
NA	NA	TRBJ1-4	TRBV4-2	CASSQGRAENEKLFF	TGTGCCAGCAGCCAAGGGCGGGCAGAGAATGAAAAACTGTTTTTT
TRBD1	NA	TRBJ1-1	TRBV9	CASSTAGGGGGHTEAFF	TGTGCCAGCAGCACCGCAGGGGGCGGTGGGGGCCACACTGAAGCTTTCTTT
NA	NA	TRBJ1-1	TRBV19	CASSLDRMNTEAFF	TGTGCCAGTAGTCTTGACAGGATGAACACTGAAGCTTTCTTT
NA	NA	TRBJ1-1	TRBV2	CASSELGQGNTEAFF	TGTGCCAGCAGTGAATTGGGGCAGGGGAACACTGAAGCTTTCTTT
NA	NA	TRBJ2-2	TRBV5-1	CASSLQTINTGELFF	TGCGCCAGCAGCTTACAGACCATTAACACCGGGGAGCTGTTTTTT
NA	NA	TRBJ2-7	TRBV2	CASSETYSYEQYF	TGTGCCAGCAGTGAAACGTACAGCTACGAGCAGTACTTC